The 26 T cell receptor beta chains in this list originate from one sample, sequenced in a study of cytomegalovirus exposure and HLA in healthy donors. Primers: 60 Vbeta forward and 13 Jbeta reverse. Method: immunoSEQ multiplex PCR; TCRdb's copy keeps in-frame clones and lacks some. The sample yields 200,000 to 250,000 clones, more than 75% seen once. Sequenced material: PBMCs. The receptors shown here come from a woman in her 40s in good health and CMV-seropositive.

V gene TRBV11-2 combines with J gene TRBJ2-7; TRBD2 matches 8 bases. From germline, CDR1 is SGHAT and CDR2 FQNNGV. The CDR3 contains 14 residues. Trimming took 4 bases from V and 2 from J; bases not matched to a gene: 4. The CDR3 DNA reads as TGTGCCAGCAGCTCCAGCGGGGGCCCCTACGAGCAGTACTTC. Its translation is CASSSSGGPYEQYF. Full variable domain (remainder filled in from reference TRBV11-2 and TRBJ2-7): EAGVAQSPRYKIIEKRQSVAFWCNPISGHATLYWYQQILGQGPKLLIQFQNNGVVDDSQLPKDRFSAERLKGVDSTLKIQPAKLEDSAVYLCASSSSGGPYEQYFGPGTRLTVT.

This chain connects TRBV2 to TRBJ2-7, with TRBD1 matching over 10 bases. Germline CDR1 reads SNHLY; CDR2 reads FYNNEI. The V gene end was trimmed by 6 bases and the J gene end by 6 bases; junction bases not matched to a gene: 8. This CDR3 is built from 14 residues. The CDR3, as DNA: TGTGCCAGCAGAGTGGAGGGGACAGGGGCCGAGCAGTACTTC. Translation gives CASRVEGTGAEQYF. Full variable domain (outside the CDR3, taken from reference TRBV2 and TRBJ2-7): EPEVTQTPSHQVTQMGQEVILRCVPISNHLYFYWYRQILGQKVEFLVSFYNNEISEKSEIFDDQFSVERPDGSNFTLKIRSTKLEDSAMYFCASRVEGTGAEQYFGPGTRLTVT.

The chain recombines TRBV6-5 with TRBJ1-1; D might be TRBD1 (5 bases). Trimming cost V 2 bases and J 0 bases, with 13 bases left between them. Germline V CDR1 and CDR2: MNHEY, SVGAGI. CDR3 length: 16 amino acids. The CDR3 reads CASSYGRVTMNTEAFF. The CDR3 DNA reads TGTGCCAGCAGTTACGGCAGGGTAACTATGAACACTGAAGCTTTCTTT.

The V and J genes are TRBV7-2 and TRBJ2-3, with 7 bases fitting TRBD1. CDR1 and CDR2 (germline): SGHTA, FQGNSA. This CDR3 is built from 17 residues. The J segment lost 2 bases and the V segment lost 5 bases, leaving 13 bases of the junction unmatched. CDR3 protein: CASSINFRDRDTDTQYF. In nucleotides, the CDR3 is TGTGCCAGCAGCATAAACTTCCGGGACAGAGACACAGATACGCAGTATTTT.

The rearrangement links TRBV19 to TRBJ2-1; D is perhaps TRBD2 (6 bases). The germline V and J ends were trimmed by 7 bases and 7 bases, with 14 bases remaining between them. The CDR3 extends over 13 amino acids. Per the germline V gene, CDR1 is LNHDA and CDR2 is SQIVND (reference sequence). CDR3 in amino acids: CASKVQGGNEQFF. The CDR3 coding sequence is TGTGCCAGTAAAGTCCAGGGAGGTAATGAGCAGTTCTTC.

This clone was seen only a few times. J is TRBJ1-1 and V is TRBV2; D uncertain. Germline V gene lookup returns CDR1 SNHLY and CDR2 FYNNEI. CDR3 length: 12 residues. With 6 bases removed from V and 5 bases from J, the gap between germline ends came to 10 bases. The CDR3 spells CASSLRGTEAFF. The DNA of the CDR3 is TGTGCCAGCAGCCTACGAGGTACTGAAGCTTTCTTT.

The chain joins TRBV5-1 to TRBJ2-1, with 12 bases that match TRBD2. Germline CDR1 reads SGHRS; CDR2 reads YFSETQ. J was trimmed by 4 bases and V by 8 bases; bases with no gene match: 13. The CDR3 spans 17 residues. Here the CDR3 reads CASQSYGTSGSYNEQFF. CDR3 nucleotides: TGCGCCAGTCAATCCTACGGGACTAGCGGGTCTTACAATGAGCAGTTCTTC.

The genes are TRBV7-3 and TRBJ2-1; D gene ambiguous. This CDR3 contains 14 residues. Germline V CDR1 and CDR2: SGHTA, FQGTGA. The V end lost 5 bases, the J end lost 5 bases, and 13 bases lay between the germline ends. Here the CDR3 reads CASSIPGNNNEQFF. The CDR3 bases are TGTGCCAGCAGCATCCCGGGTAATAACAATGAGCAGTTCTTC.

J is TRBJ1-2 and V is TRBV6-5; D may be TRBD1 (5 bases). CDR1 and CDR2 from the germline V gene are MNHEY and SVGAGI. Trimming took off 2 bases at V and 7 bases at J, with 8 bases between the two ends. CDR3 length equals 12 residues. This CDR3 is CASSYGASGYTF. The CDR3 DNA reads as TGTGCCAGCAGTTACGGGGCAAGTGGCTACACCTTC.

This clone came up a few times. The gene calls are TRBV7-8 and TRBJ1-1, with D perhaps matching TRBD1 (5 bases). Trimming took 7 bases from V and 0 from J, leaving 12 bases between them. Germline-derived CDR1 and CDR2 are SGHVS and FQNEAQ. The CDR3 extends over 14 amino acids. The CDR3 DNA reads TGTGCCAGCACCTCAGGGAGGATGAACACTGAAGCTTTCTTT. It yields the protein CASTSGRMNTEAFF.

The CDR3 DNA sequence: TGTGCCAGCAGCTTAAGAGGGCAGAACACTGAAGCTTTCTTT. This gives the protein CASSLRGQNTEAFF. The rearrangement uses TRBV5-5 and TRBJ1-1; D gene unclear. V shed 2 bases and J shed 1 base, with 9 bases lying between them. The germline CDR1 and CDR2 sequences are SGHKS and YYEKEE (reference sequence). The CDR3 totals 14 residues.

CDR3 region: CASTKASGAYEQYF. DNA of the CDR3: TGTGCCAGCACCAAGGCTAGCGGCGCCTACGAGCAGTACTTC. This chain uses TRBV6-5 with TRBJ2-7; TRBD2 agrees at 7 bases. The CDR3 consists of 14 residues. Germline V gene data show CDR1 as MNHEY and CDR2 as SVGAGI. Germline trimming cut 7 bases from V and 2 bases from J; bases unmatched to any gene: 8.

For the CDR3, the DNA is TGTGCCAGCTCACCACCCCGTGGACAGGGGTTAACAGATACGCAGTATTTT. It yields the protein CASSPPRGQGLTDTQYF. The genes are TRBV18 and TRBJ2-3; TRBD1 matches at 9 bases. J gave up 3 bases and V 0 bases, and 7 bases lay outside the gene matches. The CDR3 covers 17 residues. Germline CDR1 KGHSH, CDR2 LQKENI.

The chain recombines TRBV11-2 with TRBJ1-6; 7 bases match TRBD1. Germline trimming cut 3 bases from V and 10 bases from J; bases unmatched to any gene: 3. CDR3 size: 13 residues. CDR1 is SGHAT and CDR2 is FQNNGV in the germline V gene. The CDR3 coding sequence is TGTGCCAGCAGCTTCTACAGGGGCTCACCCCTCCACTTT. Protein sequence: CASSFYRGSPLHF.

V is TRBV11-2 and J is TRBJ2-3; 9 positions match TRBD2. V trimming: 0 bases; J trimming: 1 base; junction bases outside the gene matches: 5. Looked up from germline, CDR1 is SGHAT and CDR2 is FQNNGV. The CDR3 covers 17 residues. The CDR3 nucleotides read TGTGCCAGCAGCTTAGATTCGCGGGAGGGCCGCACAGATACGCAGTATTTT. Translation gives CASSLDSREGRTDTQYF.

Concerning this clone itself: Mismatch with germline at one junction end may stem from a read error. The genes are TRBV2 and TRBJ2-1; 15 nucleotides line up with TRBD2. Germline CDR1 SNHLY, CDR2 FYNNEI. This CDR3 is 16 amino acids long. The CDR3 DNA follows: TGTGCCGGCAGTGAGGGACTAGCGGGGGGAGACAATGAGCAGTTCTTC. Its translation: CAGSEGLAGGDNEQFF.

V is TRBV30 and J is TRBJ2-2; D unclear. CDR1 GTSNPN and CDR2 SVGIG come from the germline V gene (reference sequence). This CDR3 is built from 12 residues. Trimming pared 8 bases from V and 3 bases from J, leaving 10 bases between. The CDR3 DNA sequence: TGTGCCAGCAAGTTGGACACCGGGGAGCTGTTTTTT. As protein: CASKLDTGELFF.

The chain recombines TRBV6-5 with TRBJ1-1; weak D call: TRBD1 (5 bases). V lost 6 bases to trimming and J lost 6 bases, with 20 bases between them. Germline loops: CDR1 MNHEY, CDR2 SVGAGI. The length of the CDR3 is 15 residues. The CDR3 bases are TGTGCCAGCAGATCACCCCGGGACTCAGCCCCTGAAGCTTTCTTT. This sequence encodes CASRSPRDSAPEAFF.

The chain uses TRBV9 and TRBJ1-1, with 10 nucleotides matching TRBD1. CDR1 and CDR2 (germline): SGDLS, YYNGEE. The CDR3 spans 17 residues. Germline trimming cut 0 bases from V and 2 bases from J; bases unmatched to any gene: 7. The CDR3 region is CASSVVRDRGLNTEAFF. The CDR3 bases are TGTGCCAGCAGCGTAGTGAGGGACAGGGGACTCAACACTGAAGCTTTCTTT.

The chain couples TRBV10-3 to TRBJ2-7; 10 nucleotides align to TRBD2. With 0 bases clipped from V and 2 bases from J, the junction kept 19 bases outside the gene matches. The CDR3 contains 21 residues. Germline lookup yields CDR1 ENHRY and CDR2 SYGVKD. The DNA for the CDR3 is TGTGCCATCAGTGAGTCATGGCGCGGGACTAGCGACCCCGTGGGAGCCTACGAGCAGTACTTC. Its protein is CAISESWRGTSDPVGAYEQYF.

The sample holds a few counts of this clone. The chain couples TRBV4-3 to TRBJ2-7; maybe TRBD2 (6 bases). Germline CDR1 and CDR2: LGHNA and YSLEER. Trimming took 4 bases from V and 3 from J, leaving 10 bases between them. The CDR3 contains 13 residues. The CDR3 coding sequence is TGCGCCAGCAGCCCCATGACTAGCTACGAGCAGTACTTC. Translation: CASSPMTSYEQYF.

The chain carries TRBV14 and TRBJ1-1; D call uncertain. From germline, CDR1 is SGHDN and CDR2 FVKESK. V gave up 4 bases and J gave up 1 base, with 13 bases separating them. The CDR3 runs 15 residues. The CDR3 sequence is CASSPLTQSNTEAFF. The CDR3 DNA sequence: TGTGCCAGCAGCCCCCTGACACAATCGAACACTGAAGCTTTCTTT.

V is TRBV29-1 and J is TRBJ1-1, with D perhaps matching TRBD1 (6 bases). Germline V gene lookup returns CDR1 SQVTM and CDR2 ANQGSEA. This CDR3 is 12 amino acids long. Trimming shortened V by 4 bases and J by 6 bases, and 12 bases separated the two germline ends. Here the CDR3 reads CSVARGNSEAFF. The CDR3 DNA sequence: TGCAGCGTTGCCAGGGGAAATTCTGAAGCTTTCTTT.

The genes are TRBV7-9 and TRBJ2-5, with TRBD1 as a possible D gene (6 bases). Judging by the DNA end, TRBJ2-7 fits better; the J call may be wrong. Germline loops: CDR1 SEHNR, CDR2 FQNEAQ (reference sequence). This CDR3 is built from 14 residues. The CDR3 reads CASSRTDPPYEQYF. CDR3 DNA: TGTGCCAGCAGCCGGACAGACCCTCCCTACGAGCAGTACTTC.

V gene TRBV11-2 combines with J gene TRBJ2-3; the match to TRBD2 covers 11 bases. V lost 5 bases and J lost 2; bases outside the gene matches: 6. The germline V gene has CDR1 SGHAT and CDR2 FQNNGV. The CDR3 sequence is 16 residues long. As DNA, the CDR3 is TGTGCCAGCAGCCTTGGACTAGCGGGTTTCACAGATACGCAGTATTTT. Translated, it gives CASSLGLAGFTDTQYF.

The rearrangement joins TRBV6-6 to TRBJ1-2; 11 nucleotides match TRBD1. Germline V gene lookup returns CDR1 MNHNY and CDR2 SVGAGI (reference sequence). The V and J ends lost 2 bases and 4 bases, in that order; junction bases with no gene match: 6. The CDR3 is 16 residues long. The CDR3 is CASSYPDRGLFYGYTF. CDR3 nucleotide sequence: TGTGCCAGCAGTTACCCGGACAGGGGGCTTTTCTATGGCTACACCTTC.